This TCR beta chain was profiled in a study of blood T cell repertoires in COVID-19. Study context: Sources were T cells, B-cell-depleted T cells, or PBMCs; the material itself was cDNA or gDNA.

Per the germline V gene, CDR1 is WNHNN and CDR2 is SYGVQD (reference sequence). The V gene lost 8 bases and the J gene lost 7 bases, with 9 bases spanning the gap. The CDR3 spans 11 residues. Original data processing: Nucleated cell counts were estimated from reference gene primer amplification. The assay was immunoSEQ multiplex PCR, and TCRdb's table has in-frame clones only and misses some. The DNA was the basis for D and trimming; V, J and clone size are from that table. Of 30,000 to 45,000 clones listed, about 86% are singletons. The gene calls are TRBV10-1 and TRBJ2-1; tentative D call: TRBD2 (5 bases). The receptor was isolated from a woman aged 70-85 years with active COVID-19. What was sequenced was peripheral blood. CDR3 loop: CASLAVNEQFF. In DNA, the CDR3 is TGCGCCAGCCTAGCAGTTAATGAGCAGTTCTTC.